The clone carrying this T cell receptor (beta chain) was counted at least ten times. The CDR3 regions of TCR beta were amplified from RNA transcripts. The study used the HTBI primer set for a first-round RT-PCR of the TCR CDR3. TCRdb ran MiXCR on the multiplex PCR reads and lists one entry per CDR3 protein. The table records fewer than 550,000 distinct CDR3 sequences, approximately 25% of them present only once. The data originate from a study of T cells in Graves' hyperthyroidism and ophthalmopathy. Germline trimming cut 3 bases from V and 2 bases from J; bases unmatched to any gene: 7. CDR1 is KGHSH, CDR2 LQKENI, per germline. The CDR3 covers 16 residues.

The specimen was blood. This chain connects TRBV18 to TRBJ1-2, with 9 bases fitting TRBD1. This clonotype was sampled from a woman aged 25 to 39 with Graves' ophthalmopathy. CDR3 loop: CASSPPGQGFNYGYTF. CDR3 in DNA: TGTGCCAGCTCACCCCCGGGACAGGGTTTCAACTATGGCTACACCTTC.